This is a list of T cell receptor beta chains from one sample in a study of T cell changes during pregnancy in multiple sclerosis. Assay used: immunoSEQ multiplex PCR; TCRdb lists only in-frame clones, some missing. Counted here are tens of thousands of clones, about 89% occurring once; the ten biggest clones make up roughly 2.5%. Sequenced here: peripheral blood, sampled in the first trimester of pregnancy. These receptor sequences come from a female donor with multiple sclerosis, enrolled in a pregnancy study. The CDR3 runs from the conserved cysteine through the conserved F or W. D genes are given only for firm matches. Clone sizes are given selectively: once, few, many, or a class where the clone is expanded.

>TRBD1|TRBV5-1|TRBJ1-1|once
TGCGCCAGCAGCTCGACAGGGTATAGCACTGAAGCTTTCTTT
CASSSTGYSTEAFF
>TRBD1|TRBV28|TRBJ2-3|once
TGTGCCAGCAGCCGCCCAGGGGGCGGGGATACGCAGTATTTT
CASSRPGGGDTQYF
>-|TRBV9|TRBJ2-1|-
TGTGCCAGCAGCGTAGGAGAGGGGGGGTACAATGAGCAGTTCTTC
CASSVGEGGYNEQFF
>-|TRBV28|TRBJ2-2|-
TGTGCCAGCAGTTTAGTGGGAGCGAACACCGGGGAGCTGTTTTTT
CASSLVGANTGELFF
>-|TRBV7-6|TRBJ2-7|-
TGTGCCAGCAGCTTACTTCCGACAAACTACGAGCAGTACTTC
CASSLLPTNYEQYF
>TRBD1|TRBV9|TRBJ1-2|-
TGTGCCAGCAGCGCCCGGGACAGCAACTATGGCTACACCTTC
CASSARDSNYGYTF
>TRBD1|TRBV4-3|TRBJ1-4|-
TGCGCCAGCAGCCAACAGACACAGGGGTTCAATGAAAAACTGTTTTTT
CASSQQTQGFNEKLFF
>TRBD1|TRBV5-5|TRBJ1-2|-
TGTGCCAGCACAGTCCCGGGACAGGGGGCGCATGGCTACACCTTC
CASTVPGQGAHGYTF
>-|TRBV6-6|TRBJ2-2|-
TGTGCCAGCAGTTACTCGGAGACCGGGGAGCTGTTTTTT
CASSYSETGELFF
>TRBD1|TRBV5-5|TRBJ2-5|-
TGTGCCAGCAGCCCCCCTGGGGGACAGCTACAAGAGACCCAGTACTTC
CASSPPGGQLQETQYF
>-|TRBV4-1|TRBJ2-7|-
TGCGCCAGCAGCCAACCGCAGGGAAAGTCCTACGAGCAGTACTTC
CASSQPQGKSYEQYF
>-|TRBV28|TRBJ1-1|-
TGTGCCAGCAGTTTTAGCGATACTAACACTGAAGCTTTCTTT
CASSFSDTNTEAFF
>TRBD1|TRBV6-5|TRBJ2-2|-
TGTGCCAGCAATGTCGGGACAGGGAACACCGGGGAGCTGTTTTTT
CASNVGTGNTGELFF
>-|TRBV27|TRBJ2-7|-
TGTGCCAGCAGTTTATACAGGTACTACGAGCAGTACTTC
CASSLYRYYEQYF
>TRBD1|TRBV7-2|TRBJ2-6|-
TGTGCCAGCAGCCAACAGGGGCTCCTTCTCTCTGGGGCCAACGTCCTGACTTTC
CASSQQGLLLSGANVLTF
>-|TRBV6-5|TRBJ1-1|-
TGTGCCAGCAGTTACTCTGCGGTTTTCGGGGACACTGAAGCTTTCTTT
CASSYSAVFGDTEAFF
>TRBD2|TRBV27|TRBJ2-1|-
TGTGCCAGCAGTTTAGGGACTAGCGGGAGTAATGAGCAGTTCTTC
CASSLGTSGSNEQFF